The source of this T cell receptor beta chain is a study of blood T cell repertoires in COVID-19. The overall study: Researchers got acute and convalescent COVID-19 samples from the United States, Italy and Spain. T cells, B-cell-depleted T cells, or PBMCs supplied cDNA or gDNA.

The assay was immunoSEQ multiplex PCR, and TCRdb's table has in-frame clones only and misses some. The table has a few hundred thousand clones, roughly 82% seen once; the top ten hold 9% to 15%. V lost 4 bases and J lost 7; bases outside the gene matches: 4. CDR1 and CDR2 from the germline V gene are LNHDA and SQIVND (reference sequence). This CDR3 is built from 13 residues. What was sequenced was peripheral blood. This sequence joins TRBV19 and TRBJ1-2, with 9 bases identical to TRBD1. The clonotype originates from a man at least 80 years old with acute or convalescent COVID-19. CDR3 in amino acids: CASSNRDRAGYTF. For the CDR3, the DNA is TGTGCCAGTAGTAACCGGGACAGGGCTGGCTACACCTTC.